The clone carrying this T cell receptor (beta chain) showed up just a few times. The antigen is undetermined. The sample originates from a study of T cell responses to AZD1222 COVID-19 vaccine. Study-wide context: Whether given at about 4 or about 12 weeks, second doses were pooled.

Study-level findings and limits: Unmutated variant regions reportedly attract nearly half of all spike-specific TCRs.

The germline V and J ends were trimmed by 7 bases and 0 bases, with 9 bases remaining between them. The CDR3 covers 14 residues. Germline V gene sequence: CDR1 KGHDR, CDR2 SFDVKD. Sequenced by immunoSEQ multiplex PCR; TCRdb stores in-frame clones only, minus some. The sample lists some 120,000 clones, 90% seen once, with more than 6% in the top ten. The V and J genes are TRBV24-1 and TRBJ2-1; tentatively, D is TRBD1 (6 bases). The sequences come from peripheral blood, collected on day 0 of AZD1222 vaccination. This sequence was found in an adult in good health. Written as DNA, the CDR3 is TGTGCCACCAGAACAGGGAGCTCCTACAATGAGCAGTTCTTC. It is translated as CATRTGSSYNEQFF.